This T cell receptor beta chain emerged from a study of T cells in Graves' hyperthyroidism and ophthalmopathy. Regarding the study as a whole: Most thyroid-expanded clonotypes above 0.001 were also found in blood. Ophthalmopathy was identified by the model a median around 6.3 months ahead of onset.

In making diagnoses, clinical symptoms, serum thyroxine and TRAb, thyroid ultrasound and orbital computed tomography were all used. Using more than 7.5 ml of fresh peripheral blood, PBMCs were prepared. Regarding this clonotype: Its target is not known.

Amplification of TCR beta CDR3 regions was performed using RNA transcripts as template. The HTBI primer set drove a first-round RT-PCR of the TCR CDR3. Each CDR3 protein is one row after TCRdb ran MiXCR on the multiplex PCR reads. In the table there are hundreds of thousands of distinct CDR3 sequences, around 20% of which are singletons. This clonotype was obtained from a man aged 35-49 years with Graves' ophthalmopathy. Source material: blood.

The CDR3 reads CASCRDSLSYEQYF. The CDR3 coding sequence is TGTGCCAGCTGCCGGGACAGCCTCTCCTACGAGCAGTACTTC. The chain uses TRBV6-1 and TRBJ2-7, with 7 bases matching TRBD1. The CDR3 totals 14 residues. The germline V gene encodes CDR1 MNHNS and CDR2 SASEGT. The V and J ends lost 8 bases and 0 bases, in that order; junction bases with no gene match: 7.